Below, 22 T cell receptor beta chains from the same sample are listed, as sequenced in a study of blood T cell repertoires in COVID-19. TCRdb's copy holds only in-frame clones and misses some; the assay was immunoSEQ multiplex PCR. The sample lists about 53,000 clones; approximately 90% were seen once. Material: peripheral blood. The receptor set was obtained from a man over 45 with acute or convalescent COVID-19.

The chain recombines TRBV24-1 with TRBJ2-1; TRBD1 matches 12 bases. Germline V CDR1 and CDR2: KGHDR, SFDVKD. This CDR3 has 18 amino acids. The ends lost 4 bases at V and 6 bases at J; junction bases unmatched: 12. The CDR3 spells CATSEGTGGEFGFNEQFF. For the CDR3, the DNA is TGTGCCACCAGTGAGGGGACAGGGGGCGAATTCGGTTTCAATGAGCAGTTCTTC.

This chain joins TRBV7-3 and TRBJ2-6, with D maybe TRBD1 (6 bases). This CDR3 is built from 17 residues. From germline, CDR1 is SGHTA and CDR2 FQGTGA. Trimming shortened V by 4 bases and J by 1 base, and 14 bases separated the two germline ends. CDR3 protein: CASSSTRGGSGANVLTF. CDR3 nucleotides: TGTGCCAGCAGCTCCACCAGGGGTGGGTCTGGGGCCAACGTCCTGACTTTC.

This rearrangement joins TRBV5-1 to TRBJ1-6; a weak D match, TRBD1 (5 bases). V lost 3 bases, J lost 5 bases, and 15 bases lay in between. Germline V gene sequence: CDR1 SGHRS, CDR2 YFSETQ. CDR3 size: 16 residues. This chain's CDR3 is CASSWAGGVDNSPLHF. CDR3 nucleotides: TGCGCCAGCAGCTGGGCTGGGGGGGTTGATAATTCACCCCTCCACTTT.

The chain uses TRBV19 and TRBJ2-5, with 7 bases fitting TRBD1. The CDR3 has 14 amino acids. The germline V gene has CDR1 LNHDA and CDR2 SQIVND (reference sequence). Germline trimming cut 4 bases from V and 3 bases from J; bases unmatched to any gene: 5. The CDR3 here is CASSTSGTEETQYF. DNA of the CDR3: TGTGCCAGTAGTACTTCCGGGACAGAAGAGACCCAGTACTTC.

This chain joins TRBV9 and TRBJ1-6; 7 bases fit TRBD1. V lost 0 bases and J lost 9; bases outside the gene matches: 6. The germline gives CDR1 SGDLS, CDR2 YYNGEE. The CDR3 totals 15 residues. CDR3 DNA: TGTGCCAGCAGCGTAGGGGGCAGGGGGAGTTCACCCCTCCACTTT. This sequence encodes CASSVGGRGSSPLHF.

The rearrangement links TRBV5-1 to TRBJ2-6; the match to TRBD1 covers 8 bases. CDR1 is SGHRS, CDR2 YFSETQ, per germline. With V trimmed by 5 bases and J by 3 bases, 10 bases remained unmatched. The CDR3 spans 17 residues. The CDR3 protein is CASSPGTGVSGANVLTF. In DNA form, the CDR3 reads TGCGCCAGCAGTCCCGGGACAGGTGTGAGTGGGGCCAACGTCCTGACTTTC.

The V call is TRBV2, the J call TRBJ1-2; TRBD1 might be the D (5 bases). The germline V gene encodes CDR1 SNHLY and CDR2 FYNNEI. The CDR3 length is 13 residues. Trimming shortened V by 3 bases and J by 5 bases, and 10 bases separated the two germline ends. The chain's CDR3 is CASSDGRAYGYTF. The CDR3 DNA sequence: TGTGCCAGCAGTGACGGCAGGGCATATGGCTACACCTTC.

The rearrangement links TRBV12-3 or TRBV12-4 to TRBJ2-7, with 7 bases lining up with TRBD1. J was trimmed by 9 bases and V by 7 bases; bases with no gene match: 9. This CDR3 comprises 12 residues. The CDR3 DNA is TGTGCCAGCAATCGGGACAGTTTAAGGCAGTACTTC. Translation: CASNRDSLRQYF.

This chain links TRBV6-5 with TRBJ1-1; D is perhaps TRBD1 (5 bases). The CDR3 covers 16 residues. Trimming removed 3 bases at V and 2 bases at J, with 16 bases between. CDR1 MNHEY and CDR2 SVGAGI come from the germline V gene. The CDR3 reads CASSYFLTDPNTEAFF. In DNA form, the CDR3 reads TGTGCCAGCAGTTATTTCCTGACAGACCCTAACACTGAAGCTTTCTTT.

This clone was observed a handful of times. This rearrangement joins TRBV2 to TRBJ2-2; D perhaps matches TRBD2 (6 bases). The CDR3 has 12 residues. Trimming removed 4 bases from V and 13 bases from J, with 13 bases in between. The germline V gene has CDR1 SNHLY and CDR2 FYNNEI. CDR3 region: CASSVRGSRLFF. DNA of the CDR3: TGTGCCAGCAGTGTACGGGGGTCCAGGCTGTTTTTT.

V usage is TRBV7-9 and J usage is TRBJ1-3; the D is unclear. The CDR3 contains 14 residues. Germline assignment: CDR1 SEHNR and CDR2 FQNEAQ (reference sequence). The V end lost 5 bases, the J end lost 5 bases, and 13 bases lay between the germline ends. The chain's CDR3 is CASSLEAGRNTIYF. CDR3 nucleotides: TGTGCCAGCAGCCTCGAGGCGGGGAGAAACACCATATATTTT.

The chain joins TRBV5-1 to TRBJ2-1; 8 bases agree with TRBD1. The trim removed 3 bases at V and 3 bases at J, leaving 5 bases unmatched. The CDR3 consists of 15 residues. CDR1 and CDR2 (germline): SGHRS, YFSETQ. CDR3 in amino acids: CASSSGQGYYNEQFF. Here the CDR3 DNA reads TGCGCCAGCAGCTCCGGACAGGGATACTACAATGAGCAGTTCTTC.

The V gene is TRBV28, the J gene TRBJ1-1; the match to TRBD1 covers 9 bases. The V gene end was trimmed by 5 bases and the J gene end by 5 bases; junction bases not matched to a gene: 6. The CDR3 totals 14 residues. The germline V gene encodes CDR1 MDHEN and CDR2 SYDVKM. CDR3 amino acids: CASSGDRDGTEAFF. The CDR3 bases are TGTGCCAGCAGTGGGGACAGGGACGGGACTGAAGCTTTCTTT.

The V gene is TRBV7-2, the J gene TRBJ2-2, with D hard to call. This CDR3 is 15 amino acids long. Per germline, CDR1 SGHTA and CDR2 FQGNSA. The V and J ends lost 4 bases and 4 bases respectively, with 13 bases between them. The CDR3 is CASSSLVSVTGELFF. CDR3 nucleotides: TGTGCCAGCAGCTCGCTAGTGTCGGTCACCGGGGAGCTGTTTTTT.

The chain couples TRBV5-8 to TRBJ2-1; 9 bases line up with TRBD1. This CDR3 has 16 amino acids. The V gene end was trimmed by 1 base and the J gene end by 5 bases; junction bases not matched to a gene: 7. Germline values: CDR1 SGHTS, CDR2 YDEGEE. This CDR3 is CASSLYETGGNNEQFF. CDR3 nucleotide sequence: TGTGCCAGCAGCTTGTACGAGACAGGGGGGAACAATGAGCAGTTCTTC.

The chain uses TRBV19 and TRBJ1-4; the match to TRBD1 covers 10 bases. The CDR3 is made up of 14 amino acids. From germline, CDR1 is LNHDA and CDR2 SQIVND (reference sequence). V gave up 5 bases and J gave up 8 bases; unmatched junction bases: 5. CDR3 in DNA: TGTGCCAGTAGTCCAGGGACAGGGGCAGAAAAACTGTTTTTT. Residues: CASSPGTGAEKLFF. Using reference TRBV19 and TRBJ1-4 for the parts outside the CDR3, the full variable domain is DGGITQSPKYLFRKEGQNVTLSCEQNLNHDAMYWYRQDPGQGLRLIYYSQIVNDFQKGDIAEGYSVSREKKESFPLTVTSAQKNPTAFYLCASSPGTGAEKLFFGSGTQLSVL.

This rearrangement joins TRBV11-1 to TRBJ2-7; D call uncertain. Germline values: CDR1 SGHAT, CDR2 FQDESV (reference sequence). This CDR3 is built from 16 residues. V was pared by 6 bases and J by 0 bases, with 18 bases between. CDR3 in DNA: TGTGCCAGCAGTCCAACTGATCCCGTCGGCTCCTACGAGCAGTACTTC. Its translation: CASSPTDPVGSYEQYF.

The CDR3 loop reads CASSPSRDRHQETQYF. CDR3 nucleotides: TGCGCCAGCAGTCCGAGTCGGGACAGGCACCAAGAGACCCAGTACTTC. The rearrangement joins TRBV5-1 to TRBJ2-5, with TRBD1 identical over 8 bases. The CDR3 is made up of 16 amino acids. The germline V gene has CDR1 SGHRS and CDR2 YFSETQ. The trim removed 5 bases at V and 0 bases at J, leaving 9 bases unmatched.

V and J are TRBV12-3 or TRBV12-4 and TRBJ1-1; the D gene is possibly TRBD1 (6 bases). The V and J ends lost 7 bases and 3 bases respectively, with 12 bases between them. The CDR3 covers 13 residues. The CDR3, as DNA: TGTGCCAGCAACTGGGGGGGGCACACTGAAGCTTTCTTT. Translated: CASNWGGHTEAFF.

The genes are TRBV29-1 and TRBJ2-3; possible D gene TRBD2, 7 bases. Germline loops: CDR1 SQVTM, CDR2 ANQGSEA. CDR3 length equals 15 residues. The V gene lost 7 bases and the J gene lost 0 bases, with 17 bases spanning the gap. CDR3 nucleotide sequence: TGCAGCGCCGAGGGGGGGCTAACCAGCACAGATACGCAGTATTTT. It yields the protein CSAEGGLTSTDTQYF.

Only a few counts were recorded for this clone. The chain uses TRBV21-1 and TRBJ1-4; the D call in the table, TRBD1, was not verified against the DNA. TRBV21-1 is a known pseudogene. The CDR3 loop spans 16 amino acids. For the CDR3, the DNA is TGTGCCAGCAGCACTTTCCTGACAGGGGACAGTGAAAAACTGTTTTTT. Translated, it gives CASSTFLTGDSEKLFF.

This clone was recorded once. In DNA form, the CDR3 reads TGTGCCAGCAGTCCCGAGGAGAAGACCCAGTACTTC. Protein: CASSPEEKTQYF. The rearrangement joins TRBV9 to TRBJ2-5; no clear D gene. V was clipped by 5 bases and J by 6 bases, with 11 bases between them. The CDR3 loop spans 12 amino acids. Germline V gene data show CDR1 as SGDLS and CDR2 as YYNGEE.